These 17 T cell receptor beta chains came from one sample sequenced in a study of radiotherapy plus CTLA-4 blockade in lung cancer. Assay: immunoSEQ multiplex PCR; the TCRdb copy retains only in-frame clones and omits some. Here the sample spans about 86,000 clones, around 83% being singletons. The sample in question was peripheral blood, obtained from a patient treated with radiotherapy plus ipilimumab. The source is a human donor with non-small cell lung cancer who had stable disease on radiotherapy plus ipilimumab.

This clone has just a few counts. This chain uses TRBV5-4 with TRBJ1-5; D may be TRBD1 (5 bases). Germline V lookup: CDR1 SGHNT, CDR2 YYREEE (reference sequence). V gave up 1 base and J gave up 3 bases, with 8 bases separating them. CDR3 length: 14 residues. The chain's CDR3 is CASSLMGDNQPQHF. DNA for the CDR3: TGTGCCAGCAGCTTGATGGGGGACAATCAGCCCCAGCATTTT.

CDR3 sequence reads: CASSPTPGLVGEQFF. The CDR3 DNA reads TGTGCCAGCAGTCCGACACCGGGACTAGTTGGTGAGCAGTTCTTC. V gene TRBV27 combines with J gene TRBJ2-1, with 8 bases aligning to TRBD2. There are 15 residues in the CDR3. CDR1 MNHEY and CDR2 SMNVEV come from the germline V gene (reference sequence). Unmatched junction bases numbered 12, after V lost 5 bases and J lost 9 bases.

The CDR3 DNA follows: TGTGCCAGCTCACCACAGGGGACAGGGCTCTACAATGAGCAGTTCTTC. Its protein is CASSPQGTGLYNEQFF. The rearrangement uses TRBV18 and TRBJ2-1; 9 bases fit TRBD1. Germline loops: CDR1 KGHSH, CDR2 LQKENI. CDR3 length equals 16 residues. Trimming cost V 1 base and J 3 bases; bases outside gene matches: 4. Filled out from reference TRBV18 and TRBJ2-1, the complete variable domain reads NAGVMQNPRHLVRRRGQEARLRCSPMKGHSHVYWYRQLPEEGLKFMVYLQKENIIDESGMPKERFSAEFPKEGPSILRIQQVVRGDSAAYFCASSPQGTGLYNEQFFGPGTRLTVL.

The chain has TRBV27 and TRBJ2-7; 7 nucleotides line up with TRBD1. Germline CDR1 reads MNHEY; CDR2 reads SMNVEV (reference sequence). The junction had 7 bases not matched to a gene; V was cut back by 3 bases and J by 2 bases. The CDR3 spans 15 residues. CDR3 coding DNA: TGTGCCAGCAGTTTTCGGGACAGCGCTACCTACGAGCAGTACTTC. Its protein product is CASSFRDSATYEQYF.

The chain employs TRBV30 and TRBJ1-2; no definite D call. The V and J ends lost 5 bases and 4 bases respectively, with 14 bases between them. CDR3 length: 13 residues. Germline CDR1 GTSNPN, CDR2 SVGIG (reference sequence). The CDR3 region is CAWAQTTGYGYTF. The CDR3 bases are TGTGCCTGGGCCCAGACAACCGGCTATGGCTACACCTTC.

This clone appeared a few times. DNA of the CDR3: TGTGCCAGCAGGAAGACTAGCGGGGGGGACAATGAGCAGTTCTTC. It is translated as CASRKTSGGDNEQFF. The gene calls are TRBV6-6 and TRBJ2-1; 14 bases map to TRBD2. J was trimmed by 5 bases and V by 6 bases; bases with no gene match: 3. Germline V CDR1 and CDR2: MNHNY, SVGAGI (reference sequence). This CDR3 comprises 15 residues.

This sequence joins TRBV10-2 and TRBJ2-7; 8 bases map to TRBD1. Trimming cost V 10 bases and J 7 bases; bases outside gene matches: 9. The V gene's germline CDR1 is WSHSY and CDR2 SAAADI. The CDR3 is 12 residues long. As DNA, the CDR3 is TGCGCCATAGGACAGGGTGTTTCGGAGCAGTACTTC. Translated: CAIGQGVSEQYF.

V and J are TRBV5-6 and TRBJ2-2, with D possibly matching TRBD2 (6 bases). This CDR3 comprises 16 residues. V lost 0 bases, J lost 0 bases, and 9 bases lay in between. Germline CDR1 reads SGHDT; CDR2 reads YYEEEE. The CDR3 region is CASSLAGGANTGELFF. CDR3 DNA sequence: TGTGCCAGCAGCTTGGCCGGCGGGGCGAACACCGGGGAGCTGTTTTTT.

J is TRBJ2-7 and V is TRBV2; TRBD2 might be the D (7 bases). V was pared by 8 bases and J by 4 bases, with 18 bases between. There are 14 residues in the CDR3. Germline values: CDR1 SNHLY, CDR2 FYNNEI. CDR3 DNA: TGTGCCAGCCCGGCCGGGGGGCTTCGATACGAGCAGTACTTC. The encoded protein is CASPAGGLRYEQYF.

V gene TRBV2 combines with J gene TRBJ2-3; no clear D. CDR1 SNHLY and CDR2 FYNNEI come from the germline V gene. This CDR3 spans 14 amino acids. Deletions cut 6 bases from V and 1 base from J, with 11 bases between. The CDR3 bases are TGTGCCAGCAGCCTTCTAATGGGCACAGATACGCAGTATTTT. Residues: CASSLLMGTDTQYF. The full variable domain, its missing parts supplied by reference TRBV2 and TRBJ2-3, is EPEVTQTPSHQVTQMGQEVILRCVPISNHLYFYWYRQILGQKVEFLVSFYNNEISEKSEIFDDQFSVERPDGSNFTLKIRSTKLEDSAMYFCASSLLMGTDTQYFGPGTRLTVL.

V and J are TRBV6-5 and TRBJ1-5; D is ambiguous. Trimming removed 7 bases from V and 0 bases from J, with 7 bases in between. This CDR3 contains 13 residues. Germline CDR1 reads MNHEY; CDR2 reads SVGAGI. The CDR3, as DNA: TGTGCCAGCAAGGCAGGTAGCAATCAGCCCCAGCATTTT. It yields the protein CASKAGSNQPQHF.

This rearrangement joins TRBV7-9 to TRBJ2-7, with a possible D match to TRBD1 (6 bases). The CDR3 is 14 residues long. The V end was cut by 4 bases, the J end by 5 bases, with 15 bases between. The germline V gene encodes CDR1 SEHNR and CDR2 FQNEAQ (reference sequence). CDR3 loop: CASSSSGTTNEQYF. CDR3 DNA sequence: TGTGCCAGCAGCTCCTCCGGGACAACCAACGAGCAGTACTTC.

The V call is TRBV7-9, the J call TRBJ2-5, with D possibly TRBD2 on 5 matching bases. The CDR3 extends over 15 amino acids. Germline CDR1 reads SEHNR; CDR2 reads FQNEAQ (reference sequence). Between the trimmed V and J ends, which lost 2 bases and 3 bases, there was a span of 13 bases. CDR3 residues: CASSLWGAAKETQYF. The CDR3 DNA reads TGTGCCAGCAGCTTATGGGGAGCGGCCAAAGAGACCCAGTACTTC.

This clone was observed a handful of times. The CDR3 DNA follows: TGCGCCAGCAGCGGGGGGGGCGCAGATACGCAGTATTTT. It yields the protein CASSGGGADTQYF. This chain uses TRBV5-1 with TRBJ2-3; possibly TRBD2 for D (7 bases). CDR3 length: 13 residues. Trimming removed 4 bases from V and 4 bases from J, with 10 bases in between. Per germline, CDR1 SGHRS and CDR2 YFSETQ.

The chain couples TRBV7-2 to TRBJ2-7; D could derive from TRBD1 or TRBD2 (5 bases each). The ends were cut back, 5 bases at V and 6 bases at J, with 23 bases in the middle. This CDR3 is built from 16 residues. The germline V gene encodes CDR1 SGHTA and CDR2 FQGNSA. CDR3 in amino acids: CASSPRAWGPSPEQYF. In DNA form, the CDR3 reads TGTGCCAGCAGCCCTCGCGCGTGGGGACCCTCCCCCGAGCAGTACTTC. The full variable domain, completed using reference TRBV7-2 and TRBJ2-7, is GAGVSQSPSNKVTEKGKDVELRCDPISGHTALYWYRQSLGQGLEFLIYFQGNSAPDKSGLPSDRFSAERTGGSVSTLTIQRTQQEDSAVYLCASSPRAWGPSPEQYFGPGTRLTVT.

This clone was seen only once. The genes are TRBV7-8 and TRBJ2-3; possibly TRBD2 for D (5 bases). Trimming cost V 2 bases and J 8 bases, with 11 bases left between them. The CDR3 loop spans 13 amino acids. Germline assignment: CDR1 SGHVS and CDR2 FQNEAQ. The CDR3 is CASSLKRDSTQYF. CDR3 coding DNA: TGTGCCAGCAGCTTAAAGAGGGATTCTACGCAGTATTTT.

The chain employs TRBV4-1 and TRBJ2-7; 8 bases fit TRBD1. The V segment lost 1 base and the J segment 6 bases; nucleotides outside the gene matches: 8. The CDR3 totals 15 residues. Germline CDR1 reads MGHRA; CDR2 reads YSYEKL. Here the CDR3 reads CASSQAGQGSGEQYF. CDR3 sequence (DNA): TGCGCCAGCAGCCAAGCAGGACAGGGTTCCGGCGAGCAGTACTTC.